This TCR beta chain was profiled in a study of shared clonotypes between healthy human individuals. Germline loops: CDR1 KGHSH, CDR2 LQKENI. The CDR3 runs 15 residues. V was pared by 1 base and J by 1 base, with 3 bases of the junction left unmatched. In this sample, this clone turned up a few times. Other DNA sequences of this sample code for an identical CDR3. In the CD4+ fraction, cells were divided into CD45RA+ naive and CD45RA-negative memory subsets. At deep level, the assay was performed. Data came from immunoSEQ multiplex PCR; TCRdb stores just in-frame clones and leaves some out. The sample lists over a million clones; approximately 76% were seen once.

The chain employs TRBV18 and TRBJ1-1, with 7 bases fitting TRBD1. The source material was memory CD4+ T cells sorted from blood. The subset is: CD45RA-negative fraction. This clonotype was sampled from a man aged 18-30 years in good health. The CDR3 DNA sequence: TGTGCCAGCTCACCACAGTCAGGGGGGAACACTGAAGCTTTCTTT. Translated: CASSPQSGGNTEAFF.